Shown below are 5 T cell receptor beta chains from a single sample sequenced in a study of immune evolution from preneoplasia to lung adenocarcinoma. Produced via immunoSEQ multiplex PCR; TCRdb's table is partial and in-frame only. The sample lists 5,600 or so clones, 70% to 85% occurring once. Sequenced: FFPE lung adenocarcinoma in situ tissue. Receptor source: a person aged 55-80 years with lung adenocarcinoma.

Of note for this clone: Other DNA sequences in this specimen translate into the identical CDR3. The chain is built from TRBV27 and TRBJ1-1; TRBD1 matches at 9 bases. With 3 bases clipped from V and 5 bases from J, the junction kept 4 bases outside the gene matches. This CDR3 contains 14 residues. CDR1 MNHEY and CDR2 SMNVEV come from the germline V gene (reference sequence). The CDR3 spells CASSLGQGVTEAFF. CDR3 coding DNA: TGTGCCAGCAGTTTGGGACAGGGAGTAACTGAAGCTTTCTTT.

V usage is TRBV30 and J usage is TRBJ2-7; the D gene is possibly TRBD2 (6 bases). This CDR3 has 13 residues. Germline V gene data show CDR1 as GTSNPN and CDR2 as SVGIG (reference sequence). Deletions cut 0 bases from V and 6 bases from J, with 12 bases between. The chain's CDR3 is CAWSVPGGIEQYF. The CDR3 DNA reads as TGTGCCTGGAGTGTACCCGGGGGTATCGAGCAGTACTTC.

This clone has more than one count but fewer than ten. CDR3 nucleotide sequence: TGTGCCAGCAGCTCGCCGGAAGGGAGCTCCTACAATGAGCAGTTCTTC. Its translation is CASSSPEGSSYNEQFF. The chain recombines TRBV7-9 with TRBJ2-1; D possibly corresponds to TRBD2 (5 bases). The CDR3 contains 16 residues. V dropped 4 bases and J dropped 0 bases, with 13 bases sitting between them. Germline-derived CDR1 and CDR2 are SEHNR and FQNEAQ (reference sequence).

In DNA form, the CDR3 reads TGTGCCAGCAGCAAACTCGGGCCGGCGGAGACCCAGTACTTC. Protein product: CASSKLGPAETQYF. The gene calls are TRBV5-4 and TRBJ2-5; D gene uncertain. V lost 4 bases, J lost 5 bases, and 15 bases lay in between. This CDR3 is 14 amino acids long. Germline CDR1 SGHNT, CDR2 YYREEE (reference sequence). Combining the CDR3 with reference TRBV5-4 and TRBJ2-5 gives the whole variable domain ETGVTQSPTHLIKTRGQQVTLRCSSQSGHNTVSWYQQALGQGPQFIFQYYREEENGRGNFPPRFSGLQFPNYSSELNVNALELDDSALYLCASSKLGPAETQYFGPGTRLLVL.

The rearrangement links TRBV4-2 to TRBJ1-1, with D perhaps matching TRBD1 (6 bases). V lost 5 bases, J lost 10 bases, and 23 bases lay in between. The CDR3 covers 15 residues. Germline CDR1 and CDR2: LGHNA and YNFKEQ. DNA for the CDR3: TGTGCCAGCAGCGCCCGGACAGACCCTTCGTTCGGAGCTTTCTTT. Translating it yields CASSARTDPSFGAFF.